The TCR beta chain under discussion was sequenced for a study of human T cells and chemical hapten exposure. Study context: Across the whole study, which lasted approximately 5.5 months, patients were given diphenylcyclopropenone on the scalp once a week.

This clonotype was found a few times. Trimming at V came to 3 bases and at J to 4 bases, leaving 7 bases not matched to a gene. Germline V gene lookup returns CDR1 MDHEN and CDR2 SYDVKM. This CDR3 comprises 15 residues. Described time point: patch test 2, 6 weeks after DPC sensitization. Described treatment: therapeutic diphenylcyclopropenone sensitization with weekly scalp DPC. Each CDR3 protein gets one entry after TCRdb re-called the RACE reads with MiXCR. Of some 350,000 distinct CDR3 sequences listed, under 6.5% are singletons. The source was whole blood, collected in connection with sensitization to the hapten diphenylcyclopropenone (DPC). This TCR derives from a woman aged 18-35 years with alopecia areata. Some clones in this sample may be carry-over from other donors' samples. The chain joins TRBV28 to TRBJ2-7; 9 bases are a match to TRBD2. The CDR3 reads CASSFFASGMYEQYF. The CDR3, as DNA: TGTGCCAGCAGTTTTTTTGCTAGCGGGATGTACGAGCAGTACTTC.